Sequencing of this TCR beta chain was carried out in a study of blood T cell repertoires in COVID-19. Overall study context: Material from acute and convalescent COVID-19 was sourced from the United States, Italy and Spain. In each case, the material was cDNA or gDNA derived from T cells, B-cell-depleted T cells, or PBMCs.

Trimming cost V 8 bases and J 3 bases, with 10 bases left between them. The CDR3 covers 13 residues. The germline CDR1 and CDR2 sequences are MDHEN and SYDVKM. Original handling: Amplification from reference gene primers served as the basis for estimated nucleated cell counts. Clones were sequenced by immunoSEQ multiplex PCR, and TCRdb holds only the in-frame ones, with some missing. The DNA gave D and trimming, while V, J and clone size come from that table. Here the sample spans fewer than 200,000 clones, 75% to 95% being singletons. The V gene is TRBV28, the J gene TRBJ1-4; D gene uncertain. Source material: peripheral blood. This TCR came from a man in his fifties with acute or convalescent COVID-19. The CDR3 sequence is CASGRGSNEKLFF. Here the CDR3 DNA reads TGTGCCAGCGGGCGGGGTTCTAATGAAAAACTGTTTTTT. Variable domain in full (rest from reference TRBV28 and TRBJ1-4): DVKVTQSSRYLVKRTGEKVFLECVQDMDHENMFWYRQDPGLGLRLIYFSYDVKMKEKGDIPEGYSVSREKKERFSLILESASTNQTSMYLCASGRGSNEKLFFGSGTQLSVL.